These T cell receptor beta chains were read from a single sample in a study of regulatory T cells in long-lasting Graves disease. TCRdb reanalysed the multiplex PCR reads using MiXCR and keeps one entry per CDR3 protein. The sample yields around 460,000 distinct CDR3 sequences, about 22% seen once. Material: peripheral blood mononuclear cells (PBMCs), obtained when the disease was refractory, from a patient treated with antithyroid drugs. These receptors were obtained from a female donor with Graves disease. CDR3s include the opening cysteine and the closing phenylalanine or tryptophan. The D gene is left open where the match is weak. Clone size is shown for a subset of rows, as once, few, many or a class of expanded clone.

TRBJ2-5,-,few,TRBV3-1,CASSLLTPGQGETQYF,TGTGCCAGCAGTCTCCTGACACCCGGGCAGGGCGAGACCCAGTACTTC
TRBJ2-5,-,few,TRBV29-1,CSVLGPTDQETQYF,TGCAGCGTTTTGGGCCCGACGGACCAAGAGACCCAGTACTTC
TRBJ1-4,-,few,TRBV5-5,CASSKRDVNEKLFF,TGTGCCAGCAGCAAAAGGGACGTGAATGAAAAACTGTTTTTT
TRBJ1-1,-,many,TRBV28,CASSRPGTTEAFF,TGTGCCAGCAGTCGCCCGGGAACCACTGAAGCTTTCTTT
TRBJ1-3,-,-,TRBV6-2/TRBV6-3,CASSYLRALSGNTIYF,TGTGCCAGCAGTTATTTGCGGGCTCTCTCTGGAAACACCATATATTTT
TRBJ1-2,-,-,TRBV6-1,CASRPSGLFEGYGYTF,TGTGCCAGCAGACCTTCTGGACTTTTCGAGGGCTATGGCTACACCTTC
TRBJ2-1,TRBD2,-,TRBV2,CVTTSGKLTYNEQFF,TGTGTCACAACTAGCGGGAAGTTAACCTACAATGAGCAGTTCTTC
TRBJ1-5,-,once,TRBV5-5,CASSLRGLYSNQPQHF,TGTGCCAGCAGCTTGAGGGGCCTGTATAGCAATCAGCCCCAGCATTTT
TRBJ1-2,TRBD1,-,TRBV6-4,CASSYLAGGDNGYTF,TGTGCCAGCAGTTACCTGGCAGGGGGCGACAATGGCTACACCTTC
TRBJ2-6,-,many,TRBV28,CASRTNSGANVLTF,TGTGCCAGCAGAACTAACTCTGGGGCCAACGTCCTGACTTTC
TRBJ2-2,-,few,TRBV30,CAWSLTAVELFF,TGTGCCTGGAGTTTGACAGCGGTGGAGCTGTTTTTT
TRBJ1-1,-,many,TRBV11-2,CASSALRELNTEAFF,TGTGCCAGCAGCGCGTTAAGGGAATTGAACACTGAAGCTTTCTTT
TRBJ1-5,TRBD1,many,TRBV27,CASSLVGTGNQPQHF,TGTGCCAGCAGTTTAGTCGGGACAGGGAATCAGCCCCAGCATTTT
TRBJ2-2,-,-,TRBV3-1,CASRVSGELFF,TGTGCCAGCAGAGTGTCCGGGGAGCTGTTTTTT
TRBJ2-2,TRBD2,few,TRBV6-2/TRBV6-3,CASSYGNLAGYLGTGELFF,TGTGCCAGCAGTTATGGTAACCTAGCGGGCTACCTGGGCACCGGGGAGCTGTTTTTT
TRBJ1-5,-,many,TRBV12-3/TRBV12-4,CASSLRQTNQPQHF,TGTGCCAGCAGTTTAAGGCAGACCAATCAGCCCCAGCATTTT
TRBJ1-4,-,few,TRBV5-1,CASTATATNEKLFF,TGCGCCAGCACCGCGACAGCAACTAATGAAAAACTGTTTTTT
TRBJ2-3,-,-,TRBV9,CASSVGQQPTDTQYF,TGTGCCAGCAGCGTAGGACAGCAACCCACAGATACGCAGTATTTT
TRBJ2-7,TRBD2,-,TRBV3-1,CASSQRTSGIRWEQYF,TGTGCCAGCAGCCAACGGACTAGCGGGATTCGTTGGGAGCAGTACTTC
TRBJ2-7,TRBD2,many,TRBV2,CASSRLAGYYEQYF,TGTGCCAGCAGCCGGCTAGCGGGGTACTACGAGCAGTACTTC
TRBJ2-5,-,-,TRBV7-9,CASSLHRVEETQYF,TGTGCCAGCAGCTTACACAGGGTGGAAGAGACCCAGTACTTC
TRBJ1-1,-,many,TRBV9,CASSVTDGNTEAFF,TGTGCCAGCAGCGTGACGGACGGAAACACTGAAGCTTTCTTT
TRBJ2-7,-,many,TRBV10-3,CAVQDSYEQYF,TGTGCCGTACAGGATTCCTACGAGCAGTACTTC
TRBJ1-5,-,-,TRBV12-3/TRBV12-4,CASSLWHWRGNQPQHF,TGTGCCAGCAGTTTATGGCATTGGCGCGGCAATCAGCCCCAGCATTTT
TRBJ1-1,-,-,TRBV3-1,CASSQGGTTAFF,TGTGCCAGCAGCCAAGGTGGGACAACAGCTTTCTTT
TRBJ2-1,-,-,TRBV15,CATSRDPDWFSYNEQFF,TGTGCCACCAGCAGAGATCCGGACTGGTTCTCCTACAATGAGCAGTTCTTC
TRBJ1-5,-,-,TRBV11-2,CASSQELAGIQPQHF,TGCGCCAGCAGCCAAGAACTGGCAGGGATCCAGCCCCAGCATTTT
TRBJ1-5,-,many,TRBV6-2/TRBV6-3,CASSYTSVGPQHF,TGTGCCAGCAGTTACACTTCCGTGGGGCCCCAGCATTTT
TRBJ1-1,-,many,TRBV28,CASRLSRDTEAFF,TGTGCCAGCCGACTTAGTCGGGACACTGAAGCTTTCTTT
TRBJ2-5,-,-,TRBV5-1,CASRDSGQETQYF,TGCGCCAGCAGAGATAGCGGACAAGAGACCCAGTACTTC
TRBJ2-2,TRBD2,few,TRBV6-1,CASSELGGSGELFF,TGTGCCAGCAGTGAATTGGGGGGGTCCGGGGAGCTGTTTTTT